This TCR beta chain is drawn from a study of human T cells and chemical hapten exposure. About the research overall: Donors were sensitized with 2% DPC on the upper inner arm. Application of 0.01% DPC to the upper back was done by patch test, with a reading at 6 days.

Germline lookup yields CDR1 MDHEN and CDR2 SYDVKM. The CDR3 sequence is 17 residues long. The J segment lost 2 bases and the V segment lost 6 bases, leaving 10 bases of the junction unmatched. The time point: patch test 1, 2 weeks after DPC sensitization. Treatment: therapeutic diphenylcyclopropenone sensitization with weekly scalp DPC. Unique molecular identifiers were attached to individual cDNA molecules within the library. TCRdb ran MiXCR on the RACE reads and lists one entry per CDR3 protein. Counted here are about 360,000 distinct CDR3 sequences, around 6.9% occurring once; the ten biggest clones make up 8.4%.

The chain has TRBV28 and TRBJ2-3, with 11 bases aligning to TRBD2. This TCR was recovered from a woman aged 18 to 35 with alopecia areata. Some clones in this sample may be carry-over from other donors' samples. The input for sequencing was whole blood, taken in connection with sensitization to the hapten diphenylcyclopropenone (DPC). This CDR3 reads CASSTRLAGTVTDTQYF. The CDR3 region has the DNA TGTGCCAGCAGCACTCGACTAGCGGGGACGGTCACAGATACGCAGTATTTT.